This T cell receptor beta chain was captured in a study of blood T cell repertoires in COVID-19. Study overall: Spain, Italy and the United States supplied samples that represented acute and convalescent COVID-19. PBMCs, B-cell-depleted T cells, or T cells were the source of the cDNA or gDNA that made up the material.

Germline loops: CDR1 MNHEY, CDR2 SVGAGI. J lost 3 bases, V lost 6 bases, and 7 bases had no gene match. This CDR3 is 14 amino acids long. In the study's own analysis: Amplification with reference gene primers provided the estimates of nucleated cell counts. The table came from immunoSEQ multiplex PCR; TCRdb's copy has only in-frame clones and leaves some out. D and trimming come from the DNA, and the V and J calls and clone size come from that table. The table lists 350,000 or so clones, 65% to 85% of them singletons. The chain recombines TRBV6-5 with TRBJ2-5, with 7 nucleotides matching TRBD1. Sequencing was performed on peripheral blood. This sequence was found in a man aged 30 to 39 with active or convalescent COVID-19. The CDR3 protein is CASSRQGEEETQYF. The CDR3 nucleotides are TGTGCCAGCAGCCGACAGGGAGAAGAAGAGACCCAGTACTTC.